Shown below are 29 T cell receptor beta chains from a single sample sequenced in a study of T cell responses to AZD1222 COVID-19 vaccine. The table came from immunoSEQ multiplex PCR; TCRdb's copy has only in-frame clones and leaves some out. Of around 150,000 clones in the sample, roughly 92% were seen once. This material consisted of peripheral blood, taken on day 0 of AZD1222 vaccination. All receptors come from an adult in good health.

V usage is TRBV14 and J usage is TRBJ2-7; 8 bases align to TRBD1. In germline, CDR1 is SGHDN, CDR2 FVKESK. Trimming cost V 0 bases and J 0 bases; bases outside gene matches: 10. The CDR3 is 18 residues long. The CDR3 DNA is TGTGCCAGCAGCCAAGATCGCACAGGGGGACGAAGCTCCTACGAGCAGTACGTC. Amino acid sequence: CASSQDRTGGRSSYEQYV.

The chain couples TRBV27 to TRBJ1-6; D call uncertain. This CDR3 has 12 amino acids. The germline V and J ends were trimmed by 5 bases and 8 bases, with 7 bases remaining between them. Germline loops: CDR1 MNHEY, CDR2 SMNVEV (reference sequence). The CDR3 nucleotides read TGTGCCAGCAGTGGCCTCTATTCACCCCTCCACTTT. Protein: CASSGLYSPLHF.

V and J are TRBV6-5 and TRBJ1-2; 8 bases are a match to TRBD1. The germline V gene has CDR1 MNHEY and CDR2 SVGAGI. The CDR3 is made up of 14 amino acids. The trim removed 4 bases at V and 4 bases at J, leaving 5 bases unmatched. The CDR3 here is CASSSQGASYGYTF. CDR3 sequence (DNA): TGTGCCAGCAGTTCTCAGGGGGCGAGCTATGGCTACACCTTC.

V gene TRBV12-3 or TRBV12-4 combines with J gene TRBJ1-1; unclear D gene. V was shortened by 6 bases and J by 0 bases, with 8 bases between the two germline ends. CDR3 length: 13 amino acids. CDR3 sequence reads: CASSLIMNTEAFF. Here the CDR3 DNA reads TGTGCCAGCAGCCTAATTATGAACACTGAAGCTTTCTTT.

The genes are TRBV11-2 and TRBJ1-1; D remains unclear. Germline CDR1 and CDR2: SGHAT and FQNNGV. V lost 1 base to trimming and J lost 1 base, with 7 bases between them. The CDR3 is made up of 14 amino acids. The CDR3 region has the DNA TGTGCCAGCAGCTTAGTTCTGGCGAACACTGAAGCTTTCTTT. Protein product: CASSLVLANTEAFF. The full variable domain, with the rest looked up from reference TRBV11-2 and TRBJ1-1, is EAGVAQSPRYKIIEKRQSVAFWCNPISGHATLYWYQQILGQGPKLLIQFQNNGVVDDSQLPKDRFSAERLKGVDSTLKIQPAKLEDSAVYLCASSLVLANTEAFFGQGTRLTVV.

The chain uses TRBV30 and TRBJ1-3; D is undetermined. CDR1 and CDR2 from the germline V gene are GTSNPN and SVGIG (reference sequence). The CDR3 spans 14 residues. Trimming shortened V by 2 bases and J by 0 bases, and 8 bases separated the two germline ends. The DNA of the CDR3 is TGTGCCTGGAGTAAGGTCATCTCTGGAAACACCATATATTTT. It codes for CAWSKVISGNTIYF.

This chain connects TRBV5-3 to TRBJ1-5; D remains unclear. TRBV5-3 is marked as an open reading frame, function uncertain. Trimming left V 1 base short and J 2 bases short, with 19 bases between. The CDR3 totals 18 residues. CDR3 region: CARSLIPGSLRGNQPQHF. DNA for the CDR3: TGTGCCAGAAGCTTGATCCCAGGATCACTCAGAGGCAATCAGCCCCAGCATTTT.

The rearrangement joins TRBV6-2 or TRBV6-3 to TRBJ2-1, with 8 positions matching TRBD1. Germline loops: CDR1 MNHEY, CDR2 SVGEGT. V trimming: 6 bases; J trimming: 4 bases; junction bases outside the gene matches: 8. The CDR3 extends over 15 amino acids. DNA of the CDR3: TGTGCCAGCAGCGGACAGGGAGGAGGGTACAATGAGCAGTTCTTC. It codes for CASSGQGGGYNEQFF.

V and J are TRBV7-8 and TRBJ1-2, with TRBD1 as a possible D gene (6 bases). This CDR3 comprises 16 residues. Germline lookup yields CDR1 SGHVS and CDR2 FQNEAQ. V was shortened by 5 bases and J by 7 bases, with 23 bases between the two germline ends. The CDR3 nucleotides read TGTGCCAGCAGCCAATGGGGGAGGGGGAGTATCGGTGGCTACACCTTC. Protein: CASSQWGRGSIGGYTF.

The CDR3: CASSLVQPTDTQYF. As DNA, the CDR3 is TGCGCCAGCAGCTTGGTACAGCCCACAGATACGCAGTATTTT. This sequence joins TRBV5-1 and TRBJ2-3; no clear D. Trimming cost V 0 bases and J 2 bases, with 7 bases left between them. This CDR3 is 14 amino acids long. Germline V gene data show CDR1 as SGHRS and CDR2 as YFSETQ. Based on the CDR3 plus reference TRBV5-1 and TRBJ2-3, the full variable domain is KAGVTQTPRYLIKTRGQQVTLSCSPISGHRSVSWYQQTPGQGLQFLFEYFSETQRNKGNFPGRFSGRQFSNSRSEMNVSTLELGDSALYLCASSLVQPTDTQYFGPGTRLTVL.

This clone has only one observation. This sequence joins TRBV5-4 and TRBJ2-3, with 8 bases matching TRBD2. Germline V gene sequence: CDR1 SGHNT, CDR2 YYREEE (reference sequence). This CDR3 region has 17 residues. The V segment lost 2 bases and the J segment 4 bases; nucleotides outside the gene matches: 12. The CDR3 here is CASSFEAGAHLSDTQYF. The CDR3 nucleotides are TGTGCCAGCAGCTTTGAAGCGGGAGCCCACCTCTCAGATACGCAGTATTTT.

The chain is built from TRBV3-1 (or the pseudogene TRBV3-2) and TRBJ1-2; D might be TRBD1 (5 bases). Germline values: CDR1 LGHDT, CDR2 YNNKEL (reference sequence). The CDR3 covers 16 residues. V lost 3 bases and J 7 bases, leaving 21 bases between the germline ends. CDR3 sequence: CASSQDRTRLIGGYTF. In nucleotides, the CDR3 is TGTGCCAGCAGCCAGGACCGGACACGTCTTATAGGTGGCTACACCTTC.

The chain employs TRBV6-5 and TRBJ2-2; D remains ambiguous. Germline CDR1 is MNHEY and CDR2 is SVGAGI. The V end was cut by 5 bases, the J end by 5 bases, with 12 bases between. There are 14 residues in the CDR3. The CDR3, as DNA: TGTGCCAGCAGTCCCCTGAGGAGTACCGGGGAGCTGTTTTTT. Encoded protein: CASSPLRSTGELFF.

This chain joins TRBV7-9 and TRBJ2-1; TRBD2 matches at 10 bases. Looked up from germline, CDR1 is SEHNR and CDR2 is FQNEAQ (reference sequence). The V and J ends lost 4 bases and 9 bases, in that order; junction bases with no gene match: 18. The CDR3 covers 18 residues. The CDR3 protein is CASSSPLRLAGDTGEQFF. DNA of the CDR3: TGTGCCAGCAGCTCGCCCTTAAGGCTAGCGGGAGATACGGGTGAGCAGTTCTTC.

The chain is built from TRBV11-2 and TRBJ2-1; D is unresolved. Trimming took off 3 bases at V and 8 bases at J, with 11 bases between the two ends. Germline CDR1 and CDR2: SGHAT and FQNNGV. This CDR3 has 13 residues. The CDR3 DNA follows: TGTGCCAGCAGCTTGGTTTCTCGGGATGAGCAGTTCTTC. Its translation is CASSLVSRDEQFF.

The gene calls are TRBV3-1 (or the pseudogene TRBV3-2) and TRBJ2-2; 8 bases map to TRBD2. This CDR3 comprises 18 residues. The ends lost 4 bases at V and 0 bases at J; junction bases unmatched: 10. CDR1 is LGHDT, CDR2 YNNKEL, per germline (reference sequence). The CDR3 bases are TGTGCCAGCAGCCTTTGGGAGCGGGGGACCACGAACACCGGGGAGCTGTTTTTT. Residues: CASSLWERGTTNTGELFF.

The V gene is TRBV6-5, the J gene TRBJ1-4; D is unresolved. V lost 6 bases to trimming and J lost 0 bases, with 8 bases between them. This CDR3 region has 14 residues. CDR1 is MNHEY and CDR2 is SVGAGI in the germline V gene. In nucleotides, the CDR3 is TGTGCCAGCAGGCCCCAGGCAACTAATGAAAAACTGTTTTTT. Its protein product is CASRPQATNEKLFF.

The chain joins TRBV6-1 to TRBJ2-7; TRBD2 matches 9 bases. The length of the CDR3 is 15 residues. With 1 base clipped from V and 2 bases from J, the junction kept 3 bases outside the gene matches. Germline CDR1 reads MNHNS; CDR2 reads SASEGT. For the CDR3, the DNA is TGTGCCAGCAGTGAAGAGACTAGCGGAGCCTACGAGCAGTACGTC. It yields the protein CASSEETSGAYEQYV.

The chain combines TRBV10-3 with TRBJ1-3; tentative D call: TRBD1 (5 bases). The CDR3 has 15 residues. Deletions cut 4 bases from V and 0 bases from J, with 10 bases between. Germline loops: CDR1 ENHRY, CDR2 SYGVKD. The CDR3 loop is CAISATGHSGNTIYF. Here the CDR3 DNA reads TGTGCCATCAGTGCAACAGGCCACTCTGGAAACACCATATATTTT.

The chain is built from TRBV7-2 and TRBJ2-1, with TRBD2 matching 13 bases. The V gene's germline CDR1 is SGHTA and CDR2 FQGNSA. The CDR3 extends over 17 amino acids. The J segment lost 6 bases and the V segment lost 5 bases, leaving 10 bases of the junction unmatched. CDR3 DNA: TGTGCCAGCAGCCGGACTAGCGGGAGTCTCGGTTTCAATGAGCAGTTCTTC. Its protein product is CASSRTSGSLGFNEQFF.

Here the CDR3 reads CATSDSRPDQPQHF. The DNA for the CDR3 is TGTGCCACCAGTGATTCACGGCCTGATCAGCCCCAGCATTTT. V usage is TRBV24-1 and J usage is TRBJ1-5; D unclear. Trimming left V 2 bases short and J 5 bases short, with 9 bases between. CDR1 and CDR2 from the germline V gene are KGHDR and SFDVKD. The CDR3 totals 14 residues.

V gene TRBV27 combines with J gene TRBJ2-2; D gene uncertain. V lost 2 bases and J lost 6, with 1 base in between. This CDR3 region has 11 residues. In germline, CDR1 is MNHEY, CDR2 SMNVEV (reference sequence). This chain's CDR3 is CASSLPGELFF. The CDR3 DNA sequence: TGTGCCAGCAGTTTACCCGGGGAGCTGTTTTTT.

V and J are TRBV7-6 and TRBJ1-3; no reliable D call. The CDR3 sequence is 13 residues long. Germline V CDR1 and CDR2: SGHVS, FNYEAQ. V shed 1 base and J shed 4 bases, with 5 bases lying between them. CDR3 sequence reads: CASSLDPGNTIYF. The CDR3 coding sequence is TGTGCCAGCAGCTTAGACCCAGGAAACACCATATATTTT.

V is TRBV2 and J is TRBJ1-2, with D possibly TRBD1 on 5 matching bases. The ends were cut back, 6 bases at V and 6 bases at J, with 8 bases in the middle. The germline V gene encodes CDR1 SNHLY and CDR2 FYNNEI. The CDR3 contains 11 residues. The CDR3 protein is CASRPRDGYTF. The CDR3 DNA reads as TGTGCCAGCAGACCCAGGGATGGCTACACCTTC.

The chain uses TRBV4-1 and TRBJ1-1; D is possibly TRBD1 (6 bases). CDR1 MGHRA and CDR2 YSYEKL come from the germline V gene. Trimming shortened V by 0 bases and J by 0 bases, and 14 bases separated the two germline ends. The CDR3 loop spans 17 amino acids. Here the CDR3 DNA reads TGCGCCAGCAGCCAAGAAAGTGGAGACAGGATGAACACTGAAGCTTTCTTT. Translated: CASSQESGDRMNTEAFF.

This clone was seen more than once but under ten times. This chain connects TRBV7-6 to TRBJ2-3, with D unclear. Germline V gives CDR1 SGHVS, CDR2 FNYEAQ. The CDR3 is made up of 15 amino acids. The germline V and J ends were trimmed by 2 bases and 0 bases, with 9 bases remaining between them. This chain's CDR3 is CASSLQLLSTDTQYF. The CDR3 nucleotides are TGTGCCAGCAGCTTACAGCTTCTCAGCACAGATACGCAGTATTTT.

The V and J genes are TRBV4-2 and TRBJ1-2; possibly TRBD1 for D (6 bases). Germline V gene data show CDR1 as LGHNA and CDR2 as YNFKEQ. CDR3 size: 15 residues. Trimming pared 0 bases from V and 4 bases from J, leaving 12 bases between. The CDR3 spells CASSQEDSSSYGYTF. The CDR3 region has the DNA TGTGCCAGCAGCCAAGAGGACAGCTCCTCCTATGGCTACACCTTC.

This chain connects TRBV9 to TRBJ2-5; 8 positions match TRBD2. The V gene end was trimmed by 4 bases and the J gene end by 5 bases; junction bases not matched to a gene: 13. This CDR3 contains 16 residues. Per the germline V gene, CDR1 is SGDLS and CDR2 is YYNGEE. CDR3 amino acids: CASSPPPLAAQETQYF. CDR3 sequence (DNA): TGTGCCAGCAGCCCGCCCCCACTAGCGGCCCAGGAGACCCAGTACTTC.

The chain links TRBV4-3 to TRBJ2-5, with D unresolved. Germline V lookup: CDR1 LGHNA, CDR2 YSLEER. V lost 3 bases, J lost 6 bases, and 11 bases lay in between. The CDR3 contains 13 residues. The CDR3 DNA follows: TGCGCCAGCAGCCACCGGACCTGGAAGACCCAGTACTTC. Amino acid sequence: CASSHRTWKTQYF.